This T cell receptor beta chain came from a study of blood T cell repertoires in COVID-19. The V gene's germline CDR1 is KGHSH and CDR2 LQKENI. Unmatched junction bases numbered 9, after V lost 0 bases and J lost 6 bases. The CDR3 consists of 16 residues. Data came from immunoSEQ multiplex PCR; TCRdb stores just in-frame clones and leaves some out. The sample lists fewer than 130,000 clones, about three quarters occurring once. Sequenced material: peripheral blood. The chain couples TRBV18 to TRBJ1-1; 8 bases line up with TRBD1. This sequence was found in a woman aged 80 or older with active or convalescent COVID-19. The DNA of the CDR3 is TGTGCCAGCTCACCACCGGGTTCGTACAGGGGGTCTGAAGCTTTCTTT. This encodes CASSPPGSYRGSEAFF.